The 21 T cell receptor beta chains presented below share a single source sample, sequenced in a study of patients and donors after allogeneic stem cell transplantation (dated by TCRdb to between 2020 and 2021). Libraries were prepared through RT-PCR. Sequenced on a NextSeq 550. The public reads were run again by TCRdb, first through fastp at Q25 and then through MiXCR, and only productive beta chains were kept. Every entry covers one CDR3 protein and lists the most common genes and DNA from its rows. The sample includes hundreds of thousands of distinct CDR3 sequences, with roughly 17% observed a single time. The ten largest clones capture over 6% of the sample. Sequenced material: blood, either unsorted or a sorted T cell fraction (not recorded which). These receptors were collected from a human donor who was either an allogeneic HSCT recipient or a stem cell or donor lymphocyte infusion donor (not recorded which). It is not recorded whose cells these are; they may come from a transplant donor.

This clonotype has more than one count but fewer than ten. J is TRBJ1-4 and V is TRBV19; 7 nucleotides match TRBD1. Germline CDR1 reads LNHDA; CDR2 reads SQIVND (reference sequence). The CDR3 extends over 14 amino acids. With V trimmed by 3 bases and J by 8 bases, 6 bases remained unmatched. CDR3: CASSMEGAREKLFF. The CDR3 bases are TGTGCCAGTAGTATGGAGGGGGCGCGGGAAAAACTGTTTTTT.

This clonotype was seen at least ten times. V usage is TRBV4-1 and J usage is TRBJ1-2; TRBD1 might be the D (5 bases). Trimming cost V 4 bases and J 8 bases, with 11 bases left between them. Per germline, CDR1 MGHRA and CDR2 YSYEKL. CDR3 length: 12 amino acids. This CDR3 reads CASSPRGVGYTF. CDR3 bases: TGCGCCAGCAGCCCCCGGGGGGTCGGCTACACCTTC.

The table lists this clonotype with a few counts. The chain joins TRBV20-1 to TRBJ2-2, with a weak D call TRBD2 (6 bases). V shed 3 bases and J shed 1 base, with 9 bases lying between them. CDR1 and CDR2 (germline): DFQATT, SNEGSKA (reference sequence). This CDR3 is built from 14 residues. The CDR3 region is CSASGGRNTGELFF. CDR3 nucleotides: TGCAGTGCTAGTGGGGGGAGGAACACCGGGGAGCTGTTTTTT.

In this sample, this clonotype turned up many times. The chain couples TRBV4-1 to TRBJ2-7; 7 bases fit TRBD1. Unmatched junction bases numbered 14, after V lost 3 bases and J lost 6 bases. CDR3 length: 16 amino acids. CDR1 is MGHRA, CDR2 YSYEKL, per germline. The CDR3 bases are TGCGCCAGCAGCCATCCCCCTCGGGACAGTGGCCGCGAGCAGTACTTC. Residues: CASSHPPRDSGREQYF.

The rearrangement links TRBV6-5 to TRBJ2-3; D possibly uses TRBD1 or TRBD2 (5 bases each). The CDR3 covers 14 residues. Trimming took 4 bases from V and 6 from J, leaving 14 bases between them. Germline V gene data show CDR1 as MNHEY and CDR2 as SVGAGI. As DNA, the CDR3 is TGTGCCAGCAGTTCCCCTGTGGGACGGGATACGCAGTATTTT. It yields the protein CASSSPVGRDTQYF.

J is TRBJ2-3 and V is TRBV7-3; D gene ambiguous. CDR1 and CDR2 from the germline V gene are SGHTA and FQGTGA. V was shortened by 5 bases and J by 4 bases, with 10 bases between the two germline ends. This CDR3 has 13 amino acids. In DNA, the CDR3 is TGTGCCAGCAGCCCCCCGACCGCAGATACGCAGTATTTT. This encodes CASSPPTADTQYF.

This clonotype was seen only a few times. The chain has TRBV3-1 and TRBJ2-7, with a possible D match to TRBD2 (5 bases). CDR3 size: 13 residues. Trimming cost V 5 bases and J 6 bases, with 14 bases left between them. Germline CDR1 and CDR2: LGHDT and YNNKEL (reference sequence). CDR3 bases: TGTGCCAGCAGCTTCGGACTGGAGGTCGAGCAGTACTTC. Amino acids: CASSFGLEVEQYF.

V gene TRBV9 combines with J gene TRBJ2-2; D is perhaps TRBD2 (6 bases). Germline CDR1 SGDLS, CDR2 YYNGEE. Trimming removed 0 bases at V and 4 bases at J, with 10 bases between. The CDR3 spans 15 residues. CDR3 DNA: TGTGCCAGCAGCGTAGGGGGAGGTTTCACCGGGGAGCTGTTTTTT. Protein product: CASSVGGGFTGELFF. The entire variable domain, with the rest obtained from reference TRBV9 and TRBJ2-2, is as follows: DSGVTQTPKHLITATGQRVTLRCSPRSGDLSVYWYQQSLDQGLQFLIQYYNGEERAKGNILERFSAQQFPDLHSELNLSSLELGDSALYFCASSVGGGFTGELFFGEGSRLTVL.

J is TRBJ1-1 and V is TRBV7-9; D is unclear. Germline V gene lookup returns CDR1 SEHNR and CDR2 FQNEAQ (reference sequence). V shed 5 bases and J shed 3 bases, with 16 bases lying between them. The CDR3 loop spans 15 amino acids. The CDR3 DNA follows: TGTGCCAGCAGCCCGTCGGAGGGCAGGTACACTGAAGCTTTCTTT. Its protein is CASSPSEGRYTEAFF. The whole variable domain, remainder taken from reference TRBV7-9 and TRBJ1-1, is DTGVSQNPRHKITKRGQNVTFRCDPISEHNRLYWYRQTLGQGPEFLTYFQNEAQLEKSRLLSDRFSAERPKGSFSTLEIQRTEQGDSAMYLCASSPSEGRYTEAFFGQGTRLTVV.

This clonotype has more than one count but fewer than ten. The V call is TRBV6-1, the J call TRBJ2-2; 8 nucleotides align to TRBD2. The CDR3 totals 17 residues. Trimming at V came to 6 bases and at J to 4 bases, leaving 13 bases not matched to a gene. Germline V gene data show CDR1 as MNHNS and CDR2 as SASEGT. For the CDR3, the DNA is TGTGCCAGCAGCAATAACCCGACTAGCGTCGGCACCGGGGAGCTGTTTTTT. Protein product: CASSNNPTSVGTGELFF.

This clonotype came up many times. This chain connects TRBV7-2 to TRBJ2-1, with 8 bases lining up with TRBD2. The V gene end was trimmed by 5 bases and the J gene end by 6 bases; junction bases not matched to a gene: 9. CDR1 SGHTA and CDR2 FQGNSA come from the germline V gene. The CDR3 sequence is 15 residues long. Here the CDR3 reads CASSPQATSGNEQFF. Written as DNA, the CDR3 is TGTGCCAGCAGCCCCCAAGCCACTAGCGGCAATGAGCAGTTCTTC.

This clonotype turned up a few times. The chain joins TRBV25-1 to TRBJ2-7; D remains ambiguous. The CDR3 length is 16 residues. Per the germline V gene, CDR1 is MGHDK and CDR2 is SYGVNS. V lost 0 bases, J lost 0 bases, and 12 bases lay in between. This CDR3 reads CASSEYMDASSYEQYF. The CDR3 region has the DNA TGTGCCAGCAGTGAATATATGGATGCCAGCTCCTACGAGCAGTACTTC.

J is TRBJ2-4 and V is TRBV5-8; D tentatively reads TRBD1 or TRBD2 (6 bases each). Trimming cost V 0 bases and J 6 bases, with 19 bases left between them. CDR3 length: 17 residues. CDR1 is SGHTS and CDR2 is YDEGEE in the germline V gene. CDR3 in amino acids: CASSLEWPSRGVNIQYF. The CDR3 region has the DNA TGTGCCAGCAGCTTGGAATGGCCGTCGAGGGGGGTAAACATTCAGTACTTC.

The chain joins TRBV27 to TRBJ2-3; 11 nucleotides match TRBD2. Trimming at V came to 6 bases and at J to 6 bases, leaving 5 bases not matched to a gene. The CDR3 length is 14 residues. The V gene's germline CDR1 is MNHEY and CDR2 SMNVEV (reference sequence). The CDR3 protein is CASRLAGGLDTQYF. The DNA of the CDR3 is TGTGCCAGCAGGCTAGCGGGAGGACTTGATACGCAGTATTTT.

A few counts support this clonotype. The chain links TRBV5-1 to TRBJ1-3, with D hard to call. This CDR3 region has 15 residues. V was clipped by 4 bases and J by 1 base, with 12 bases between them. Germline V gene sequence: CDR1 SGHRS, CDR2 YFSETQ. CDR3 nucleotide sequence: TGCGCCAGCAGCCCAGCACTTACTTCTGGAAACACCATATATTTT. Residues: CASSPALTSGNTIYF.

This clonotype was seen only a few times. The rearrangement links TRBV3-1 to TRBJ1-5, with D unclear. The germline V gene has CDR1 LGHDT and CDR2 YNNKEL (reference sequence). The CDR3 has 12 residues. Trimming shortened V by 1 base and J by 7 bases, and 5 bases separated the two germline ends. The CDR3 is CASSQAGQPQHF. For the CDR3, the DNA is TGTGCCAGCAGCCAAGCGGGACAGCCCCAGCATTTT.

This clonotype was recorded a few times. The genes are TRBV5-1 and TRBJ2-7, with 12 bases matching TRBD1. The CDR3 runs to 15 residues. The V gene's germline CDR1 is SGHRS and CDR2 YFSETQ. V was pared by 0 bases and J by 6 bases, with 4 bases of the junction left unmatched. This CDR3 reads CASSLVGTGGGEQYF. The CDR3 DNA reads TGCGCCAGCAGCTTGGTTGGGACAGGGGGCGGCGAGCAGTACTTC.

The chain is built from TRBV5-1 and TRBJ2-1; 10 bases align to TRBD1. V shed 4 bases and J 7 bases; nucleotides not matched to a gene: 8. CDR1 SGHRS and CDR2 YFSETQ come from the germline V gene. The CDR3 has 15 amino acids. CDR3 nucleotide sequence: TGCGCCAGCAGCCAAGACAGGGGGCGAGGTAATGAGCAGTTCTTC. It is translated as CASSQDRGRGNEQFF.

The J gene is TRBJ1-5, the V gene TRBV19; 7 bases map to TRBD1. This CDR3 has 17 residues. V dropped 0 bases and J dropped 4; count of bases not matched to a gene: 9. Germline assignment: CDR1 LNHDA and CDR2 SQIVND (reference sequence). CDR3 in amino acids: CASSIDPLDRVNQPQHF. In DNA form, the CDR3 reads TGTGCCAGTAGTATAGACCCCCTCGACAGGGTTAATCAGCCCCAGCATTTT.

V usage is TRBV20-1 and J usage is TRBJ2-1; TRBD1 or TRBD2 may be the D gene (6 bases each). The V end lost 3 bases, the J end lost 5 bases, and 14 bases lay between the germline ends. The CDR3 has 14 residues. Per the germline V gene, CDR1 is DFQATT and CDR2 is SNEGSKA (reference sequence). The CDR3 DNA reads as TGCAGTGCTAGTGTGTGGGGGGCCAACAATGAGCAGTTCTTC. As protein: CSASVWGANNEQFF.

This clonotype turned up a few times. The V gene is TRBV6-1, the J gene TRBJ1-1, with D perhaps matching TRBD1 (5 bases). Germline V CDR1 and CDR2: MNHNS, SASEGT. V lost 8 bases to trimming and J lost 5 bases, with 15 bases between them. The CDR3 is 13 amino acids. CDR3 region: CASARGGGTEAFF. The CDR3 DNA is TGTGCCAGCGCTCGAGGCGGGGGGACTGAAGCTTTCTTT.